This T cell receptor beta chain emerged from a study of blood T cell repertoires in COVID-19. The CDR3 has 13 amino acids. Looked up from germline, CDR1 is SGHRS and CDR2 is YFSETQ. The germline V and J ends were trimmed by 3 bases and 6 bases, with 12 bases remaining between them. Clones were read by immunoSEQ multiplex PCR, and TCRdb kept only the in-frame ones, dropping some. In the table there are tens of thousands of clones, about four fifths of which are singletons. This sequence joins TRBV5-1 and TRBJ1-1, with unresolved D. The material sequenced was peripheral blood. The sequence was collected from a woman over 75 with acute or convalescent COVID-19. CDR3 residues: CASSSLGVAEAFF. CDR3 coding DNA: TGCGCCAGCAGCTCCCTGGGAGTAGCTGAAGCTTTCTTT.